Listed below are T cell receptor beta chains from one sample, sequenced in a study of identical twins. TCRdb processed the 5' RACE reads anew with MiXCR; each CDR3 protein has one entry. This table holds about 570,000 distinct CDR3 sequences, roughly 9.5% found once. The data were also submitted as part of a second study, on yellow fever vaccine responses in identical twins.

The sequenced sample consisted of PBMCs. All receptors come from a woman between 18 and 30 years old in good health. Both conserved end residues are part of each CDR3. The D gene is left open where the match is weak. The size field is filled for only some rows; it gives once, few, many or a size class.

many,TRBV12-3/TRBV12-4,TRBJ2-3,.,TGTGCCAGCAGTCAAAAGCGCACAGATACGCAGTATTTT,CASSQKRTDTQYF
many,TRBV28,TRBJ1-5,.,TGTGCCAGCAGTTCCCCCCGTAGCGGGGGGCGCGAACAGCCCCAGCATTTT,CASSSPRSGGREQPQHF
.,TRBV7-2,TRBJ2-5,.,TGTGCCAGCAGCTTGGTGTCAGATTCTAGAGAGACCCAGTACTTC,CASSLVSDSRETQYF
.,TRBV2,TRBJ2-5,TRBD2,TGTGCCAGCAGTGAGGCGGGGGGGCAAGAGACCCAGTACTTC,CASSEAGGQETQYF
.,TRBV7-2,TRBJ2-7,.,TGTGCCAGCAGCTTAGGCGGGATCGGCTACGAGCAGTACTTC,CASSLGGIGYEQYF
.,TRBV3-1,TRBJ2-1,TRBD2,TGTGCCAGCAGCCCACTAGCGGAGCAAGGGGAGCAGTTCTTC,CASSPLAEQGEQFF
.,TRBV6-1,TRBJ2-1,.,TGTGCCAGCAGCCCGACTCCAACCCGAAACAATGAGCAGTTCTTC,CASSPTPTRNNEQFF
.,TRBV7-9,TRBJ2-1,.,TGTGCCAGCAGCTTAGTAGCGACAGCTAGCAATGAGCAGTTCTTC,CASSLVATASNEQFF
.,TRBV4-3,TRBJ2-7,.,TGCGCCAGCAGCCCGACCCGCGGGACAAACCGGGCCGAGCAGTACTTC,CASSPTRGTNRAEQYF
many,TRBV5-1,TRBJ1-6,.,TGCGCCAGCAGCTTGGGGGCCAATAATTCACCCCTCCACTTT,CASSLGANNSPLHF
.,TRBV24-1,TRBJ2-7,.,TGTGCCACCAGTGCGTCGGGGTACGAGCAGTACTTC,CATSASGYEQYF
many,TRBV20-1,TRBJ2-4,TRBD2,TGCAGTGCTAGAGTCACTAGCGGGAGGAGGTTCGCCAAAAACATTCAGTACTTC,CSARVTSGRRFAKNIQYF
.,TRBV5-1,TRBJ2-5,.,TGCGCCAGCAGCTTGGCTGGGGGGGCCGTTGAGGAGACCCAGTACTTC,CASSLAGGAVEETQYF
few,TRBV6-2/TRBV6-3,TRBJ2-7,TRBD1,TGTGCCAGCATCCGAGGGACAGTAGGATTCTACGAGCAGTACTTC,CASIRGTVGFYEQYF
few,TRBV4-3,TRBJ1-2,TRBD1,TGCGCCAGCAGCCACGACAGGGGGGCGCTTGGCTACACCTTC,CASSHDRGALGYTF
many,TRBV25-1,TRBJ2-1,.,TGTGCCAGCAGTGAATGGGTGGGTCTGGGTGAGCAGTTCTTC,CASSEWVGLGEQFF
.,TRBV27,TRBJ1-1,TRBD1,TGTGCCAGCAGTTTCCTTCAGGGGGCTGAAGCTTTCTTT,CASSFLQGAEAFF
.,TRBV19,TRBJ2-1,.,TGTGCCAGTATGAAGACTGCGAGCTCCTACAATGAGCAGTTCTTC,CASMKTASSYNEQFF
.,TRBV29-1,TRBJ2-7,TRBD2,TGCAGCGTTGTTCGCGCGGGAGGCGCCTACGAGCAGTACTTC,CSVVRAGGAYEQYF
many,TRBV7-8,TRBJ2-2,.,TGTGCCAGCAGTACCCCGGGGCGCGACACCGGGGAGCTGTTTTTT,CASSTPGRDTGELFF
many,TRBV18,TRBJ1-5,.,TGTGCCAGCTCACCAACCCGGGAAGCCTCGGGGCCCCAGCATTTT,CASSPTREASGPQHF
.,TRBV24-1,TRBJ2-2,.,TGTGCCACCAGTGATTCCTATTCCGGGACACGCACCGGGGAGCTGTTTTTT,CATSDSYSGTRTGELFF